Listed below are T cell receptor beta chains from one sample, sequenced in a study of cytomegalovirus exposure and HLA in healthy donors. Sequencing used immunoSEQ multiplex PCR; TCRdb keeps in-frame clones, though not all of them. Counted here are 200,000 to 300,000 clones, approximately 84% occurring once; the ten biggest clones make up 2% to 2.5%. Material: PBMCs. These TCRs come from a woman in her 40s in good health and CMV-seropositive. Each CDR3 is given with its conserved first and last residue. D genes are given only for firm matches. Size is omitted from some rows. Given values are once, few, many or a class for expanded clones.

clone size | J gene | V gene | D gene | CDR3 DNA | CDR3 protein
NA | TRBJ1-2 | TRBV6-5 | NA | TGTGCCAGCAGTTACTCCAAGAGCTATGGCTACACCTTC | CASSYSKSYGYTF
NA | TRBJ2-7 | TRBV7-2 | TRBD1 | TGTGCCAGCAGCCTAACAGGGGGAGATACCTACGAGCAGTACTTC | CASSLTGGDTYEQYF
NA | TRBJ2-5 | TRBV4-3 | NA | TGCGCCAGCAGCCAAGAGAAAAGCCTAGAAGAGACCCAGTACTTC | CASSQEKSLEETQYF
NA | TRBJ2-7 | TRBV5-1 | TRBD1 | TGCGCCAGCAGCCTCGGGACAGGGGGCTACGAGCAGTACTTC | CASSLGTGGYEQYF
NA | TRBJ2-7 | TRBV7-4 | NA | TGTGCCAGCAGCTTAGTGGTCAGGTCCTACGAGCAGTACTTC | CASSLVVRSYEQYF
NA | TRBJ1-2 | TRBV7-3 | TRBD1 | TGTGCCAGCAGCTCGCGGGACAGGGGAAGGGGCTACACCTTC | CASSSRDRGRGYTF
NA | TRBJ2-5 | TRBV7-3 | TRBD1 | TGTGCCAGCAGCCGAGACAGGGAAGAGACCCAGTACTTC | CASSRDREETQYF
NA | TRBJ2-1 | TRBV4-3 | TRBD1 | TGCGCCAGCAGCCCCACGACACGGGACAGGGTCCATGAGCAGTTCTTC | CASSPTTRDRVHEQFF
NA | TRBJ2-6 | TRBV9 | TRBD2 | TGTGCCAGCAGCGTAGGATGGGGGGGTGGGGCCAACGTCCTGACTTTC | CASSVGWGGGANVLTF
NA | TRBJ2-7 | TRBV2 | NA | TGTGCCAGCAGTGTTGACAGCACAGGGCAGTACTTC | CASSVDSTGQYF
NA | TRBJ2-2 | TRBV5-6 | NA | TGTGCCAGCAGCTTGCCCAGGTACGGGGAGCTGTTTTTT | CASSLPRYGELFF
NA | TRBJ2-6 | TRBV7-9 | NA | TGTGCCAGCAGCCTATTTGCCGGGAGCTCTGGGGCCAACGTCCTGACTTTC | CASSLFAGSSGANVLTF
NA | TRBJ1-5 | TRBV7-9 | TRBD1 | TGTGCCAGCAGCTCCGACAGGGTTAGCAATCAGCCCCAGCATTTT | CASSSDRVSNQPQHF
NA | TRBJ2-2 | TRBV7-8 | NA | TGTGCCAGCAGCGAGGCGTTTGGCACCGGGGAGCTGTTTTTT | CASSEAFGTGELFF
NA | TRBJ1-3 | TRBV30 | NA | TGTGCCTGGCGGAGTGGAAACACCATATATTTT | CAWRSGNTIYF
NA | TRBJ1-5 | TRBV4-3 | NA | TGCGCCAGCAGCCAAGATCTGTCACGGTATAGCAATCAGCCCCAGCATTTT | CASSQDLSRYSNQPQHF
NA | TRBJ2-7 | TRBV11-2 | NA | TGTGCCAGCAGCTTAGATCCTGGCAGGGCCTACGAGCAGTACTTC | CASSLDPGRAYEQYF
once | TRBJ2-7 | TRBV18 | TRBD1 | TGTGCCAGCTCCACAGGGACAGCCTCCTACGAGCAGTACTTC | CASSTGTASYEQYF
NA | TRBJ2-1 | TRBV6-1 | NA | TGTGCCAGCAGTGAAAATATACTGAGCTCCTACAATGAGCAGTTCTTC | CASSENILSSYNEQFF
NA | TRBJ2-7 | TRBV15 | NA | TGTGCCACCAGCAGAGATAGCTCCTACGAGCAGTACTTC | CATSRDSSYEQYF
NA | TRBJ1-2 | TRBV5-3 | NA | TGTGCCAGAAGCCTGTACCGGGGGGGGGCCTATGGCTACACCTTC | CARSLYRGGAYGYTF
once | TRBJ2-7 | TRBV5-1 | TRBD1 | TGCGCCAGCAGCTTCCTACAGGGGACCACCTACGAGCAGTACTTC | CASSFLQGTTYEQYF
few | TRBJ1-1 | TRBV7-9 | NA | TGTGCCAGCAGCTTAGAGGGAGGGGGGGAAGCTTTCTTT | CASSLEGGGEAFF
NA | TRBJ1-6 | TRBV5-1 | NA | TGCGCCAGCAGCTTGGCCCAGGAGGATTCACCCCTCCACTTT | CASSLAQEDSPLHF
NA | TRBJ2-3 | TRBV30 | TRBD1 | TGTGCCTGGAGCGCTACCGGGACCCGGACAGGGCAGTATTTT | CAWSATGTRTGQYF
NA | TRBJ2-7 | TRBV7-8 | TRBD2 | TGTGCCAGCAGCCTACAAGCGGGAGGGCCCTACGAGCAGTACTTC | CASSLQAGGPYEQYF
NA | TRBJ2-2 | TRBV18 | NA | TGTGCCAGCTCACCACCTCGAACGATTAACTCCGGGGAGCTGTTTTTT | CASSPPRTINSGELFF